This record concerns one T cell receptor beta chain sequence. Produced via immunoSEQ multiplex PCR; TCRdb's table is partial and in-frame only. The table shows 150,000 or so clones, with just over 85% occurring only once. This sample is part of a study of blood T cell repertoires in COVID-19. Looking at the study overall: Nucleic acid was either cDNA or gDNA, and it came from T cells, B-cell-depleted T cells, or PBMCs.

V was pared by 0 bases and J by 6 bases, with 10 bases between. The CDR3 covers 14 residues. CDR1 and CDR2 from the germline V gene are SGDLS and YYNGEE. Sequencing was carried out using peripheral blood. The TCR originated in an older woman with acute or convalescent COVID-19. The chain is built from TRBV9 and TRBJ2-1; D remains unclear. The CDR3 is CASSVEPVPNEQFF. The CDR3 bases are TGTGCCAGCAGCGTAGAACCGGTCCCCAATGAGCAGTTCTTC.